This section outlines one T cell receptor (beta chain) sequence together with its context. What it binds is unknown. TCRdb's copy holds only in-frame clones and misses some; the assay was immunoSEQ multiplex PCR. Counted here are about 53,000 clones, around 85% occurring once; the ten biggest clones make up about an eighth. The V and J ends lost 7 bases and 6 bases, in that order; junction bases with no gene match: 12. Germline assignment: CDR1 SNHLY and CDR2 FYNNEI. The CDR3 contains 15 residues. This record belongs to a study of OX40 agonist ivuxolimab in advanced cancers. About the study: Participants averaged 60 years of age (range roughly 23 to 85) and were 82.7% male. Three patients, one with hepatocellular carcinoma and two with cutaneous melanoma, responded partially. Whole-study findings and limits: At 0.1 to 3.0 mg/kg and by week 6, clonal expansion occurred in CD4+ and CD8+ blood T cells.

The sample in question was CD4+ or CD8+ T cells sorted from blood, obtained in a trial of the OX40 agonist ivuxolimab. The chain combines TRBV2 with TRBJ2-3, with 8 nucleotides matching TRBD2. The receptor's source is an adult with an advanced solid tumor such as melanoma, head and neck, liver or kidney cancer. CDR3 nucleotides: TGTGCCAGCACCGAATGGGGGACTAGATCGGATACGCAGTATTTT. Amino acid sequence: CASTEWGTRSDTQYF.